These T cell receptor beta chains were read from a single sample in a study of STAT5B mutations in CD4+ large granular lymphocyte leukemia. The repertoire was sequenced with immunoSEQ multiplex PCR; TCRdb's copy has only in-frame clones and lacks some. In the table there are approximately 35,000 clones, about three quarters of which are singletons. The sample taken for sequencing was CD4+ T cells from blood buffy coats. The source of these receptors is a human donor in good health. Both conserved end residues are part of each CDR3. Fields, in order: J gene, D gene, V gene, clone size, CDR3 DNA, CDR3 protein. The D gene is left open where the match is weak. Expanded clones are given a class, and other clones once, few, many or no size at all.

J gene: TRBJ1-4; D gene: TRBD1; V gene: TRBV6-6; clone size: NA; CDR3 DNA: TGTGCCAGCCGACAGGGTACTGAAAAACTGTTTTTT; CDR3 protein: CASRQGTEKLFF
J gene: TRBJ1-2; D gene: TRBD1; V gene: TRBV6-5; clone size: NA; CDR3 DNA: TGTGCCAGCAGTACTAGACAGGGGTCCTATGGCTACACCTTC; CDR3 protein: CASSTRQGSYGYTF
J gene: TRBJ1-1; D gene: NA; V gene: TRBV7-9; clone size: NA; CDR3 DNA: TGTGCCAGCAGCTACCGGGTTACGGATCCTGAAGCTTTCTTT; CDR3 protein: CASSYRVTDPEAFF
J gene: TRBJ2-1; D gene: NA; V gene: TRBV12-1; clone size: NA; CDR3 DNA: TGTGCCACCCCGGGGACTAGCGGCTACAATGAGCAGTTCTTC; CDR3 protein: CATPGTSGYNEQFF
J gene: TRBJ1-2; D gene: NA; V gene: TRBV7-8; clone size: NA; CDR3 DNA: TGTGCCAGCAGCCGAGACGGGCCAACGAGTGGCTACACCTTC; CDR3 protein: CASSRDGPTSGYTF
J gene: TRBJ2-7; D gene: NA; V gene: TRBV6-5; clone size: NA; CDR3 DNA: TGTGCCAGCAGTGACCGGGACGGGCGCTACGAGCAGTACTTC; CDR3 protein: CASSDRDGRYEQYF
J gene: TRBJ1-1; D gene: TRBD1; V gene: TRBV7-9; clone size: NA; CDR3 DNA: TGTGCCAGCAGCTCGTGGACAGGGGACAACACTGAAGCTTTCTTT; CDR3 protein: CASSSWTGDNTEAFF
J gene: TRBJ2-1; D gene: TRBD2; V gene: TRBV6-6; clone size: few; CDR3 DNA: TGTGCCAGTCATCCTCCGGGACTACCTTACAATGAGCAGTTCTTC; CDR3 protein: CASHPPGLPYNEQFF
J gene: TRBJ2-3; D gene: TRBD2; V gene: TRBV2; clone size: NA; CDR3 DNA: TGTGCCAGCACCCGGGAGGGCCCCGCAGATACGCAGTATTTT; CDR3 protein: CASTREGPADTQYF
J gene: TRBJ1-5; D gene: NA; V gene: TRBV7-2; clone size: NA; CDR3 DNA: TGTGCCAGCAGCCCACGGGCAGGGTACAATCAGCCCCAGCATTTT; CDR3 protein: CASSPRAGYNQPQHF
J gene: TRBJ1-4; D gene: NA; V gene: TRBV5-1; clone size: few; CDR3 DNA: TGCGCCAGCAGCTTGGCGGGCGGTCTCCATGAAAAACTGTTTTTT; CDR3 protein: CASSLAGGLHEKLFF